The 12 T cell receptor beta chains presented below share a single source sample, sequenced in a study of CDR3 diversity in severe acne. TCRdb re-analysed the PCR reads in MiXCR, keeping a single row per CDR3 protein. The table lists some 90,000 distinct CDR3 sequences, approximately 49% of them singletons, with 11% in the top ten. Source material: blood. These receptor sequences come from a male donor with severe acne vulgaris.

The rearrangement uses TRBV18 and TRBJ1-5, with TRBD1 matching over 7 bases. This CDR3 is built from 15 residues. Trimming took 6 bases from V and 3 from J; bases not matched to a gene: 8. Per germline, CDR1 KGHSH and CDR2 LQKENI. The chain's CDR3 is CASSSGQSSNQPQHF. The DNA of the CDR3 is TGTGCCAGCTCGTCGGGACAGAGTTCCAATCAGCCCCAGCATTTT.

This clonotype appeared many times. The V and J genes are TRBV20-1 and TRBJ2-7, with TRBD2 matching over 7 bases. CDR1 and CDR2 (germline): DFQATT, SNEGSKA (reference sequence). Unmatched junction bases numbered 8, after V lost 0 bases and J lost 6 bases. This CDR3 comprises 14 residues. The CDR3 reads CSARDSGLPVEQYV. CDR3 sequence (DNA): TGCAGTGCTAGAGATAGCGGGTTGCCGGTCGAGCAGTACGTC.

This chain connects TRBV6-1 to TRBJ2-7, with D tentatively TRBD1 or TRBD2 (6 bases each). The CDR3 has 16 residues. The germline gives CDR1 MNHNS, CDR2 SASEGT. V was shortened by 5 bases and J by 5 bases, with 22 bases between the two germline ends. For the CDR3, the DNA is TGTGCCAGCAGTTACTCGAGGTCCGGGGGCATTGACGAGCAGTACTTC. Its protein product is CASSYSRSGGIDEQYF.

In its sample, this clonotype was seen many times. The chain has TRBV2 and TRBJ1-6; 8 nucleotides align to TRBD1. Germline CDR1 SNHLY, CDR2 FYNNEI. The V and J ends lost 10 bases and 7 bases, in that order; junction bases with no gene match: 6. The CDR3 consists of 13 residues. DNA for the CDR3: TGTGCCACCATGGGACAGGCGAATTCACCCCTCCACTTT. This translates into CATMGQANSPLHF.

The CDR3 reads CASSPEGLSGNTIYF. Here the CDR3 DNA reads TGTGCCAGCAGCCCTGAGGGGCTCTCTGGAAACACCATATATTTT. The chain links TRBV9 to TRBJ1-3, with D tentatively TRBD1 (5 bases). The CDR3 covers 15 residues. Trimming pared 4 bases from V and 0 bases from J, leaving 11 bases between. Germline assignment: CDR1 SGDLS and CDR2 YYNGEE.

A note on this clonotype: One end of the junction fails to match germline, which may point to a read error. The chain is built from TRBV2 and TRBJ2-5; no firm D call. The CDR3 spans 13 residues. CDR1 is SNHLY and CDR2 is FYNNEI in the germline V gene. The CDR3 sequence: CASNQLGPETQYF. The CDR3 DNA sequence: TGCGCCAGCAACCAGTTAGGTCCAGAGACCCAGTACTTC.

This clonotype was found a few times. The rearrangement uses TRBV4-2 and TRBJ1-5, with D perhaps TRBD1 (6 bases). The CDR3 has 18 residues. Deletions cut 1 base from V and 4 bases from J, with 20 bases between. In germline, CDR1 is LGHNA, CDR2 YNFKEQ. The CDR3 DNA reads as TGTGCCAGCAGCCAAGCTTTAGGTTGGTCAGGGGCAAATCAGCCCCAGCATTTT. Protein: CASSQALGWSGANQPQHF.

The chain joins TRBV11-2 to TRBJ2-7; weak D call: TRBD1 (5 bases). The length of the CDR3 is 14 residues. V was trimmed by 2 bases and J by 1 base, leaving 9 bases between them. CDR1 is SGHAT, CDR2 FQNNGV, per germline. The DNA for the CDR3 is TGTGCCAGCAGCTTACAGGGTCATTCCTACGAGCAGTACTTC. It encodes CASSLQGHSYEQYF.

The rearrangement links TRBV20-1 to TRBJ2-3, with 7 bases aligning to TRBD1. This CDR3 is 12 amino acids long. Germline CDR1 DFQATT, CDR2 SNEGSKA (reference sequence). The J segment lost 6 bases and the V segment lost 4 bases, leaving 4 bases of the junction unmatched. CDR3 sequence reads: CSATQGTDTQYF. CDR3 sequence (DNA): TGCAGTGCTACACAGGGGACGGATACGCAGTATTTT.

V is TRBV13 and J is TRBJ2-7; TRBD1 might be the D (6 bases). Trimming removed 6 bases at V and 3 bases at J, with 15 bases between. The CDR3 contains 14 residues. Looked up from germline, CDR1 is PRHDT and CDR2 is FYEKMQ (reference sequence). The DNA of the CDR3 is TGTGCCAGCAGTACCGGCGACAGGTTCTACGAGCAGTACTTC. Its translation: CASSTGDRFYEQYF.

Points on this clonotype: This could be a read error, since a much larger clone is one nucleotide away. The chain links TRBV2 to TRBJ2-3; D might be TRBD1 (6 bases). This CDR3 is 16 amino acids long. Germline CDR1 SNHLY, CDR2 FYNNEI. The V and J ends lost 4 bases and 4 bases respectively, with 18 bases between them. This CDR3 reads CASSVDRRRSPDTQYF. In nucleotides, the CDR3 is TGTGCCAGCAGTGTTGACAGGAGGCGCAGCCCAGATACGCAGTATTTT.

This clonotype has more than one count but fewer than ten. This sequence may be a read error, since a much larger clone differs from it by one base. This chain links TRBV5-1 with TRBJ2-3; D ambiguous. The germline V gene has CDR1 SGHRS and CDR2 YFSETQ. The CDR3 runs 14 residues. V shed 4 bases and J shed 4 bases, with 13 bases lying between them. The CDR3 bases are TGCGCCAGCAGCCCGCGTCTCCGCGCAGATACGCAGTATTTT. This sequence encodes CASSPRLRADTQYF.